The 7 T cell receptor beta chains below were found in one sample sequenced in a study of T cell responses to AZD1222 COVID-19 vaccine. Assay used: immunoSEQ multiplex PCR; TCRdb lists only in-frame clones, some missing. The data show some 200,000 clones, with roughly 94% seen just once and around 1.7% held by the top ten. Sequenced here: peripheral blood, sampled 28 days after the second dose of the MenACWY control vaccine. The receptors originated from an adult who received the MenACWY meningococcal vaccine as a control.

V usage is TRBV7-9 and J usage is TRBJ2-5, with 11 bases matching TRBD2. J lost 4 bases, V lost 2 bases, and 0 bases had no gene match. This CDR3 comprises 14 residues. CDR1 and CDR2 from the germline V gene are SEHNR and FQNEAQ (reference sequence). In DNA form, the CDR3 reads TGTGCCAGCAGCTTACTAGCGGGAGGAGAGACCCAGTACTTC. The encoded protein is CASSLLAGGETQYF.

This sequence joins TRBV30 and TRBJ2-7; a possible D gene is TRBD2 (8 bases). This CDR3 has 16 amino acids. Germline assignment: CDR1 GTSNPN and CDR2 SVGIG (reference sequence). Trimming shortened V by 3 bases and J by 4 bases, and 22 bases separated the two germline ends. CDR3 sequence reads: CAWRAGGNVAGYEQYF. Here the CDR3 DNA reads TGTGCCTGGAGGGCAGGGGGGAACGTAGCGGGGTACGAGCAGTACTTC.

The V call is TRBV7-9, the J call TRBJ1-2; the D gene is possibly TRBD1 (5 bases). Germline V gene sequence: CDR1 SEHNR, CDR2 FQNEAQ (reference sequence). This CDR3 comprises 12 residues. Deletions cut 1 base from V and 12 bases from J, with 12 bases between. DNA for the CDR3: TGTGCCAGCAGCTTAGGTCAGGGATCCCACACCTTC. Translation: CASSLGQGSHTF.

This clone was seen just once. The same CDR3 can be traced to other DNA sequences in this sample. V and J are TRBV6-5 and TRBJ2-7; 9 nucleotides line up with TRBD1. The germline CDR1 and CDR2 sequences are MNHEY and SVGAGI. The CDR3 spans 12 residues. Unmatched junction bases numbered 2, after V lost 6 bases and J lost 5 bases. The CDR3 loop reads CASRTGGHEQYF. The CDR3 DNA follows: TGTGCCAGCAGAACAGGGGGCCACGAGCAGTACTTC.

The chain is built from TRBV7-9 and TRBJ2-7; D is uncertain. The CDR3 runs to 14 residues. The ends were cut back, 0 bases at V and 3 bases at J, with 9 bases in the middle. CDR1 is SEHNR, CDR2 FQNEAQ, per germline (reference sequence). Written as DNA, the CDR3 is TGTGCCAGCAGCTTAGCGCAGGCCGGCTACGAGCAGTACTTC. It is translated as CASSLAQAGYEQYF.

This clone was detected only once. Here the CDR3 DNA reads TGTGCCTGGAGTCGGGTTGGGGGGGTCTCGGGCGAGCAGTACTTC. It specifies CAWSRVGGVSGEQYF. This sequence joins TRBV30 and TRBJ2-7; 7 bases line up with TRBD2. V lost 2 bases to trimming and J lost 6 bases; unmatched junction nucleotides: 13. The germline CDR1 and CDR2 sequences are GTSNPN and SVGIG (reference sequence). The CDR3 covers 15 residues. The full variable domain, its missing parts supplied by reference TRBV30 and TRBJ2-7, is SQTIHQWPATLVQPVGSPLSLECTVEGTSNPNLYWYRQAAGRGLQLLFYSVGIGQISSEVPQNLSASRPQDRQFILSSKKLLLSDSGFYLCAWSRVGGVSGEQYFGPGTRLTVT.

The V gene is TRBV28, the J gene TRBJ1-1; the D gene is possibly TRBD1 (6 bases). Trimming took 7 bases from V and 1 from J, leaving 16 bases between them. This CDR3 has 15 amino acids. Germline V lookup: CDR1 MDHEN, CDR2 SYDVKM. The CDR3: CASTLFPGQNTEAFF. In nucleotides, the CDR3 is TGTGCCAGCACCCTTTTTCCGGGACAGAACACTGAAGCTTTCTTT.